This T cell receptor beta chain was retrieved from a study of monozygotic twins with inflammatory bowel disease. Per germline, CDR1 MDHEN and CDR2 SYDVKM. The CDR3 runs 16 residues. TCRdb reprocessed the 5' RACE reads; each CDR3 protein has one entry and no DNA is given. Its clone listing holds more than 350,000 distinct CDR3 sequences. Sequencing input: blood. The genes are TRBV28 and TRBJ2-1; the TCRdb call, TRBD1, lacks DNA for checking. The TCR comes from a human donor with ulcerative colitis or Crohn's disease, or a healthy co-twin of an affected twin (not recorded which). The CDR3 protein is CASGNGGTGEGNEQFF.